The 20 T cell receptor beta chains below come from one sample, sequenced in a study of control samples from healthy donors and cancer patients. Generated by immunoSEQ multiplex PCR, the TCRdb table keeps only in-frame clones and is missing some. The data hold 100,000 to 150,000 clones, with 92% observed a single time. The sequencing input was PBMCs. The receptors originated from a man at least 80 years old with head and neck cancer.

V and J are TRBV9 and TRBJ2-7; TRBD1 agrees at 8 bases. The germline CDR1 and CDR2 sequences are SGDLS and YYNGEE. The CDR3 extends over 15 amino acids. After removal of 0 bases from V and 1 base from J, the junction contained 3 bases not matched to a gene. The CDR3 sequence is CASSVGGTGSYEQYF. As DNA, the CDR3 is TGTGCCAGCAGCGTAGGGGGGACAGGTTCCTACGAGCAGTACTTC.

The rearrangement uses TRBV4-3 and TRBJ2-3, with D perhaps assigned TRBD1 or TRBD2 (6 bases each). Trimming shortened V by 10 bases and J by 1 base, and 12 bases separated the two germline ends. The CDR3 length is 13 residues. CDR1 and CDR2 (germline): LGHNA, YSLEER. CDR3 sequence reads: CAIGGGGTDTQYF. In DNA, the CDR3 is TGCGCCATCGGGGGCGGGGGCACAGATACGCAGTATTTT.

The J gene is TRBJ1-4, the V gene TRBV5-1; D gene ambiguous. The CDR3 covers 13 residues. V was clipped by 1 base and J by 5 bases, with 6 bases between them. Germline V gene data show CDR1 as SGHRS and CDR2 as YFSETQ. CDR3 bases: TGCGCCAGCAGCTTGTCTCAGAATGAAAAACTGTTTTTT. It is translated as CASSLSQNEKLFF.

This chain joins TRBV4-1 and TRBJ1-5, with unresolved D. The V end was cut by 0 bases, the J end by 2 bases, with 11 bases between. Per germline, CDR1 MGHRA and CDR2 YSYEKL. The CDR3 is 16 amino acids. Here the CDR3 DNA reads TGCGCCAGCAGCCAAGATAGTCGATTCGGCAATCAGCCCCAGCATTTT. It is translated as CASSQDSRFGNQPQHF.

The V call is TRBV6-5, the J call TRBJ1-2, with a weak D call TRBD1 (6 bases). The CDR3 loop spans 12 amino acids. V was shortened by 5 bases and J by 8 bases, with 12 bases between the two germline ends. Germline V gene data show CDR1 as MNHEY and CDR2 as SVGAGI. The DNA for the CDR3 is TGTGCCAGCAGTAGGGGGGCGCGGGGCTACACCTTC. It specifies CASSRGARGYTF.

This chain links TRBV10-3 with TRBJ1-1, with TRBD1 matching over 7 bases. V lost 4 bases, J lost 4 bases, and 3 bases stayed unmatched. CDR1 and CDR2 (germline): ENHRY, SYGVKD. This CDR3 is 13 amino acids long. The CDR3 region is CAISADRSTEAFF. The CDR3 DNA follows: TGTGCCATCAGTGCGGACAGGTCCACTGAAGCTTTCTTT.

The chain uses TRBV5-1 and TRBJ1-2; D possibly corresponds to TRBD1 (6 bases). The germline CDR1 and CDR2 sequences are SGHRS and YFSETQ. CDR3 size: 15 residues. The V and J ends lost 3 bases and 4 bases respectively, with 16 bases between them. The CDR3 is CASSWGQGFGYGYTF. For the CDR3, the DNA is TGCGCCAGCAGCTGGGGGCAGGGGTTCGGCTATGGCTACACCTTC.

Regarding this clone: This same CDR3 is encoded by further DNA sequences in the sample. The chain is built from TRBV3-1 (or the pseudogene TRBV3-2) and TRBJ1-6; D uncertain. V lost 4 bases, J lost 6 bases, and 7 bases lay in between. The germline V gene has CDR1 LGHDT and CDR2 YNNKEL (reference sequence). CDR3 length equals 13 residues. The CDR3 here is CASSLGRNSPLHF. The CDR3 DNA follows: TGTGCCAGCAGCCTCGGTCGTAATTCACCCCTCCACTTT.

This clone was recorded only once. The chain employs TRBV6-1 and TRBJ1-6, with D perhaps TRBD1 (6 bases). The CDR3 is 15 residues long. Per the germline V gene, CDR1 is MNHNS and CDR2 is SASEGT. Deletions cut 3 bases from V and 14 bases from J, with 20 bases between. CDR3 protein: CASSDGQWGLWALHF. Written as DNA, the CDR3 is TGTGCCAGCAGTGACGGACAGTGGGGGTTATGGGCCCTCCACTTT.

The V gene is TRBV19, the J gene TRBJ1-6; no firm D call. The V and J ends lost 0 bases and 10 bases respectively, with 10 bases between them. This CDR3 comprises 14 residues. CDR1 is LNHDA and CDR2 is SQIVND in the germline V gene (reference sequence). The CDR3 DNA sequence: TGTGCCAGTAGTATAGACCTTTTTCGATCACCCCTCCACTTT. It codes for CASSIDLFRSPLHF.

V is TRBV5-1 and J is TRBJ2-7; perhaps TRBD1 as D (6 bases). CDR3 length equals 15 residues. The V end lost 0 bases, the J end lost 4 bases, and 14 bases lay between the germline ends. Germline loops: CDR1 SGHRS, CDR2 YFSETQ. The CDR3 protein is CASSLEWGHGYEQYF. DNA for the CDR3: TGCGCCAGCAGCTTGGAGTGGGGACATGGGTACGAGCAGTACTTC.

This clone was recorded once. The genes are TRBV5-1 and TRBJ2-7; 11 positions agree with TRBD1. CDR1 and CDR2 (germline): SGHRS, YFSETQ. The CDR3 is 15 residues long. V lost 7 bases, J lost 7 bases, and 13 bases stayed unmatched. Here the CDR3 reads CASGDQDRGQLEQYF. The CDR3 DNA sequence: TGCGCCAGCGGAGACCAGGACAGGGGGCAATTGGAGCAGTACTTC.

The J gene is TRBJ1-2, the V gene TRBV5-6; 7 nucleotides line up with TRBD1. The CDR3 covers 16 residues. Germline lookup yields CDR1 SGHDT and CDR2 YYEEEE. V shed 1 base and J 3 bases; nucleotides not matched to a gene: 9. The CDR3 protein is CASSLLSRGSDYGYTF. CDR3 DNA: TGTGCCAGCAGCTTGTTGTCCAGGGGGTCTGACTATGGCTACACCTTC.

CDR3 in amino acids: CASSSDGGANTGELFF. In DNA, the CDR3 is TGCGCCAGCAGCTCGGATGGCGGGGCGAACACCGGGGAGCTGTTTTTT. The chain links TRBV5-1 to TRBJ2-2; D is possibly TRBD2 (6 bases). V lost 3 bases and J lost 0, with 12 bases in between. Germline V CDR1 and CDR2: SGHRS, YFSETQ. The CDR3 is 16 residues long.

This sequence joins TRBV9 and TRBJ2-1; D may be TRBD2 (6 bases). The CDR3 loop spans 15 amino acids. The V gene lost 2 bases and the J gene lost 4 bases, with 13 bases spanning the gap. Germline V gene data show CDR1 as SGDLS and CDR2 as YYNGEE. CDR3 coding DNA: TGTGCCAGCAGCGTCGTGGGGGGAACTTACAATGAGCAGTTCTTC. Protein: CASSVVGGTYNEQFF.

The V and J genes are TRBV6-5 and TRBJ2-6; possible D gene TRBD2, 5 bases. Per germline, CDR1 MNHEY and CDR2 SVGAGI. Trimming stripped 6 bases from V and 3 bases from J, with 12 bases between. The CDR3 loop spans 15 amino acids. CDR3 region: CASRRGVGGANVLTF. The DNA of the CDR3 is TGTGCCAGCAGACGGGGAGTCGGTGGGGCCAACGTCCTGACTTTC.

V usage is TRBV27 and J usage is TRBJ2-5, with TRBD2 identical over 12 bases. The CDR3 runs 17 residues. V shed 5 bases, J shed 0 bases, and the junction held 7 bases outside the gene matches. Per the germline V gene, CDR1 is MNHEY and CDR2 is SMNVEV (reference sequence). CDR3 residues: CASSQGTSGRNQETQYF. The CDR3 DNA sequence: TGTGCCAGCAGTCAGGGGACTAGCGGGCGCAACCAAGAGACCCAGTACTTC.

This clone was counted once. The chain uses TRBV19 and TRBJ2-6, with TRBD2 matching 13 bases. Germline V gives CDR1 LNHDA, CDR2 SQIVND (reference sequence). The CDR3 is 18 residues long. J was trimmed by 2 bases and V by 5 bases; bases with no gene match: 6. The CDR3 spells CASSSLAGGPPGANVLTF. The DNA of the CDR3 is TGTGCCAGTAGTTCACTAGCGGGAGGGCCCCCTGGGGCCAACGTCCTGACTTTC.

V usage is TRBV6-5 and J usage is TRBJ1-3; D gene unclear. V lost 5 bases to trimming and J lost 4 bases, with 15 bases between them. CDR3 length equals 15 residues. Germline assignment: CDR1 MNHEY and CDR2 SVGAGI. In nucleotides, the CDR3 is TGTGCCAGCAGTCCCTCCAATGTTGCAGGAAACACCATATATTTT. Translation gives CASSPSNVAGNTIYF.

This sequence joins TRBV4-1 and TRBJ1-3; 7 bases match TRBD1. The CDR3 runs 16 residues. Per the germline V gene, CDR1 is MGHRA and CDR2 is YSYEKL. V shed 0 bases, J shed 3 bases, and the junction held 5 bases outside the gene matches. In DNA, the CDR3 is TGCGCCAGCAGCCAAGACGACAGGGCCCATGGAAACACCATATATTTT. Its protein is CASSQDDRAHGNTIYF.